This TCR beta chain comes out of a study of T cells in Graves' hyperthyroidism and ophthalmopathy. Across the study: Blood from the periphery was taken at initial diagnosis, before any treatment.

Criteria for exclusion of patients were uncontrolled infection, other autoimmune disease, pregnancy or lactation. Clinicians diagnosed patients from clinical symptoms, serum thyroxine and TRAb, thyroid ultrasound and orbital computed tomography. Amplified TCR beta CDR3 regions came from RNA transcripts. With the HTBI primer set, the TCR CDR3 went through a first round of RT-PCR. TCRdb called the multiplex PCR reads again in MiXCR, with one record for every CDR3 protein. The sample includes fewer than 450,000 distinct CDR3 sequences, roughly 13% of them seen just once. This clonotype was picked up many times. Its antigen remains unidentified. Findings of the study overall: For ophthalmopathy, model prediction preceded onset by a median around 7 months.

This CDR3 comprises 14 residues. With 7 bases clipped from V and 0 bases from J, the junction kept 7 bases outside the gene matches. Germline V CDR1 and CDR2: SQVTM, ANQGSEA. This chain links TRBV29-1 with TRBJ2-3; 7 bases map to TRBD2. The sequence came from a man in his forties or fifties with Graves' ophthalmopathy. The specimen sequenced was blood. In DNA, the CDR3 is TGCAGCGGGGGGGGGGGACCAAGCACAGATACGCAGTATTTT. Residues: CSGGGGPSTDTQYF.